The 4 T cell receptor beta chains below come from one sample, sequenced in a study of neurological immune-mediated disorders. Stated time point: longitudinal time-point 1 (baseline). TCRdb reprocessed the 5' RACE reads with MiXCR, giving one entry per CDR3 protein. Here the sample spans tens of thousands of distinct CDR3 sequences, roughly 13% being singletons. The sample was PBMCs. The source is a female donor with HTLV-1-associated myelopathy (HAM/TSP).

This clonotype was picked up many times. V usage is TRBV27 and J usage is TRBJ1-2; 7 bases agree with TRBD1. The germline V gene has CDR1 MNHEY and CDR2 SMNVEV (reference sequence). The CDR3 covers 13 residues. The ends lost 6 bases at V and 4 bases at J; junction bases unmatched: 5. The CDR3 region has the DNA TGTGCCAGCAGCGTCGACAGGGTCTATGGCTACACCTTC. It codes for CASSVDRVYGYTF.

In its sample, this clonotype was seen a few times. J is TRBJ2-7 and V is TRBV7-6, with D perhaps TRBD1 or TRBD2 (6 bases each). Deletions cut 6 bases from V and 6 bases from J, with 15 bases between. Germline V lookup: CDR1 SGHVS, CDR2 FNYEAQ. This CDR3 is built from 13 residues. CDR3 in amino acids: CASSPERGREQYF. For the CDR3, the DNA is TGTGCCAGCAGTCCGGAACGGGGGCGCGAGCAGTACTTC.

At least ten counts were recorded for this clonotype. This chain connects TRBV6-6 to TRBJ1-1; D is unresolved. Germline V lookup: CDR1 MNHNY, CDR2 SVGAGI (reference sequence). This CDR3 is 13 amino acids long. Trimming stripped 2 bases from V and 1 base from J, with 5 bases between. CDR3 amino acids: CASSYAGNTEAFF. DNA of the CDR3: TGTGCCAGCAGTTACGCAGGGAACACTGAAGCTTTCTTT.

The V call is TRBV7-9, the J call TRBJ1-1; D remains unclear. Trimming removed 1 base from V and 1 base from J, with 10 bases in between. Per the germline V gene, CDR1 is SEHNR and CDR2 is FQNEAQ (reference sequence). The CDR3 is 15 amino acids. The CDR3, as DNA: TGTGCCAGCAGCTTAGAGGCAGCTGGGAACACTGAAGCTTTCTTT. Its translation: CASSLEAAGNTEAFF. Variable domain in full (rest from reference TRBV7-9 and TRBJ1-1): DTGVSQNPRHKITKRGQNVTFRCDPISEHNRLYWYRQTLGQGPEFLTYFQNEAQLEKSRLLSDRFSAERPKGSFSTLEIQRTEQGDSAMYLCASSLEAAGNTEAFFGQGTRLTVV.